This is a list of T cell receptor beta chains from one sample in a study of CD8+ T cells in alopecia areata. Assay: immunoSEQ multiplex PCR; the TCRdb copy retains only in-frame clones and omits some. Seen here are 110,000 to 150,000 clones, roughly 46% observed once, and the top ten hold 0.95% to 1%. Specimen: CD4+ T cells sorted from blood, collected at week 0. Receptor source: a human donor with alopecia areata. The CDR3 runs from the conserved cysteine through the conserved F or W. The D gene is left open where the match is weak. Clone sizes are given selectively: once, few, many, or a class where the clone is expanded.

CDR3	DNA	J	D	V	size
CASSFQGGYEQYF	TGTGCCAGCAGTTTCCAGGGAGGCTACGAGCAGTACTTC	TRBJ2-7	NA	TRBV27	NA
CATSRDIPQGPNNEQFF	TGTGCCACCAGCAGAGATATCCCCCAGGGTCCCAACAATGAGCAGTTCTTC	TRBJ2-1	NA	TRBV15	NA
CASSESVRASGSSDTQYF	TGTGCCAGCAGTGAATCGGTCCGGGCTAGCGGGAGTTCAGATACGCAGTATTTT	TRBJ2-3	TRBD2	TRBV6-1	NA
CASSHELHPNTEAFF	TGCGCCAGCAGCCACGAATTACACCCCAACACTGAAGCTTTCTTT	TRBJ1-1	NA	TRBV5-1	NA
CASSAGSGANVLTF	TGCGCCAGCAGTGCGGGGTCTGGGGCCAACGTCCTGACTTTC	TRBJ2-6	NA	TRBV10-2	once
CSGTGTSGSETQYF	TGCAGCGGAACCGGGACTAGCGGGAGTGAGACCCAGTACTTC	TRBJ2-5	TRBD2	TRBV29-1	few
CSALYNEQFF	TGCAGTGCTCTCTACAATGAGCAGTTCTTC	TRBJ2-1	NA	TRBV20-1	few
CSVLQDRAYEQYF	TGCAGCGTCCTCCAGGACAGAGCCTACGAGCAGTACTTC	TRBJ2-7	NA	TRBV29-1	few
CATRGQGPYNEQFF	TGTGCCACCAGAGGACAGGGGCCGTACAATGAGCAGTTCTTC	TRBJ2-1	TRBD1	TRBV15	NA
CATSRGADDEKLFF	TGTGCCACCAGCAGAGGGGCGGATGATGAAAAACTGTTTTTT	TRBJ1-4	NA	TRBV15	NA
CASSPLQGSSYEQYF	TGTGCCAGCTCACCTCTGCAGGGAAGCTCCTACGAGCAGTACTTC	TRBJ2-7	NA	TRBV18	few
CASSPRVRETQYF	TGTGCCAGCTCACCGCGGGTGCGGGAGACCCAGTACTTC	TRBJ2-5	NA	TRBV18	NA
CASSRDRGPYGYTF	TGTGCCAGCAGTAGGGACAGGGGACCCTATGGCTACACCTTC	TRBJ1-2	TRBD1	TRBV2	NA
CSVGTGGAGEQFF	TGCAGCGTGGGGACAGGGGGAGCTGGGGAGCAGTTCTTC	TRBJ2-1	TRBD1	TRBV29-1	few
CSGSAVYGYTF	TGCAGTGGTTCGGCCGTCTATGGCTACACCTTC	TRBJ1-2	NA	TRBV20-1	few
CSVQARGSYNEQFF	TGCAGCGTACAGGCCAGGGGCTCCTACAATGAGCAGTTCTTC	TRBJ2-1	NA	TRBV29-1	NA
CASSLAPSGRTAPTYEQYF	TGCGCCAGCAGCTTGGCCCCTAGCGGGAGAACCGCCCCCACCTACGAGCAGTACTTC	TRBJ2-7	TRBD2	TRBV5-1	NA
CASSSQGAAQETQYF	TGTGCCAGCAGCTCACAGGGGGCGGCACAAGAGACCCAGTACTTC	TRBJ2-5	TRBD1	TRBV7-9	NA
CASSFHGTVLSGANVLTF	TGTGCCAGCAGTTTCCACGGGACAGTCCTTTCTGGGGCCAACGTCCTGACTTTC	TRBJ2-6	TRBD1	TRBV28	NA
CASSPEAAGRYEQYF	TGTGCCAGCAGCCCAGAGGCGGCAGGGAGGTACGAGCAGTACTTC	TRBJ2-7	NA	TRBV7-9	NA
CASSTLTGGVYEQYF	TGTGCCAGCAGCACCCTGACAGGGGGAGTCTACGAGCAGTACTTC	TRBJ2-7	TRBD1	TRBV7-2	NA
CASSPTGPNQPQHF	TGTGCCAGCTCACCTACAGGGCCCAATCAGCCCCAGCATTTT	TRBJ1-5	NA	TRBV18	NA
CASRYREDQPQHF	TGTGCCAGCAGATACAGGGAGGATCAGCCCCAGCATTTT	TRBJ1-5	NA	TRBV6-5	many
CSGYSGGAYGYTF	TGCAGCGGTTACTCAGGGGGAGCCTATGGCTACACCTTC	TRBJ1-2	TRBD1	TRBV29-1	few
CASSSDRVPYF	TGTGCCAGCAGCTCGGACAGGGTGCCGTATTTT	TRBJ2-3	TRBD1	TRBV11-2	NA
CASSSGLQGRTQYF	TGTGCCAGCAGCTCGGGACTCCAGGGGAGGACCCAGTACTTC	TRBJ2-5	NA	TRBV2	NA
CAWRRQGGYEQYF	TGTGCCTGGAGAAGACAGGGTGGGTACGAGCAGTACTTC	TRBJ2-7	TRBD1	TRBV30	NA
CAILGAGETQYF	TGTGCCATCCTGGGGGCGGGAGAGACCCAGTACTTC	TRBJ2-5	NA	TRBV10-3	NA
CASSPTGDVTDTQYF	TGTGCCAGCAGCCCGACAGGGGATGTGACAGATACGCAGTATTTT	TRBJ2-3	TRBD1	TRBV28	NA
CASSVVSDRGGELFF	TGTGCCAGCAGCGTAGTTTCGGATAGGGGTGGGGAGCTGTTTTTT	TRBJ2-2	NA	TRBV9	few
CASSRSDYGYTF	TGTGCCAGCAGTCGCAGTGACTATGGCTACACCTTC	TRBJ1-2	NA	TRBV6-6	few
CASSEEGRTERYF	TGTGCCAGCAGTGAGGAGGGACGTACCGAACGGTACTTC	TRBJ2-7	NA	TRBV6-1	NA
CASRPRNQRGSLGWAQHF	TGCGCCAGCAGGCCCCGAAACCAACGGGGGTCCCTTGGGTGGGCCCAGCATTTT	TRBJ1-5	NA	TRBV23-1	NA
CAWSSVRTSGYNEQFF	TGTGCCTGGAGTTCCGTGAGGACTAGCGGCTACAATGAGCAGTTCTTC	TRBJ2-1	TRBD2	TRBV30	NA
CASRPPGVAYEQYF	TGTGCCAGCAGGCCCCCGGGGGTAGCCTACGAGCAGTACTTC	TRBJ2-7	NA	TRBV6-5	NA
CASSPRDSVVHEKLFF	TGTGCCAGCAGCCCACGAGACAGCGTCGTTCATGAAAAACTGTTTTTT	TRBJ1-4	NA	TRBV4-2	few
CASSARINQETQYF	TGTGCCAGCAGCGCACGGATTAACCAAGAGACCCAGTACTTC	TRBJ2-5	NA	TRBV7-9	once
CASRGCQPQHF	TGCGCCAGCAGGGGTTGCCAGCCCCAGCATTTT	TRBJ1-5	NA	TRBV23-1	few
CSVELGTGLLETQYF	TGCAGCGTTGAATTAGGGACAGGGTTGTTAGAGACCCAGTACTTC	TRBJ2-5	TRBD1	TRBV29-1	NA
CASSKQGGNQPQHF	TGTGCCAGCAGCAAACAGGGAGGCAATCAGCCCCAGCATTTT	TRBJ1-5	NA	TRBV28	few
CASSWTSGSSYEQYF	TGCGCCAGCAGCTGGACTAGCGGGAGCTCCTACGAGCAGTACTTC	TRBJ2-7	TRBD2	TRBV5-1	few
CASSGPSGSYNEQFF	TGTGCCAGCAGTGGCCCCAGCGGGAGCTACAATGAGCAGTTCTTC	TRBJ2-1	TRBD2	TRBV2	few
CATRDREETQYF	TGTGCCACCCGAGACAGGGAAGAGACCCAGTACTTC	TRBJ2-5	TRBD1	TRBV10-3	few